What follows are 5 T cell receptor beta chains derived from one specimen sequenced in a study of radiotherapy plus CTLA-4 blockade in lung cancer. TCRdb's copy holds only in-frame clones and misses some; the assay was immunoSEQ multiplex PCR. Here the sample spans tens of thousands of clones, 84% being singletons. The sample consisted of peripheral blood, taken from a patient treated with radiotherapy plus ipilimumab. The source of these receptors is a human donor with non-small cell lung cancer whose response to radiotherapy plus ipilimumab could not be evaluated.

This clone was seen a handful of times. The chain couples TRBV19 to TRBJ2-1; 13 bases fit TRBD2. This CDR3 comprises 15 residues. V dropped 9 bases and J dropped 6; count of bases not matched to a gene: 8. Germline V gives CDR1 LNHDA, CDR2 SQIVND (reference sequence). The DNA of the CDR3 is TGTGCCAGCAGCCAAGGACTAGCGGGAGCCAATGAGCAGTTCTTC. This gives the protein CASSQGLAGANEQFF.

This chain uses TRBV5-1 with TRBJ2-1; a possible D gene is TRBD2 (6 bases). Trimming stripped 2 bases from V and 8 bases from J, with 20 bases between. This CDR3 is 16 amino acids long. Per germline, CDR1 SGHRS and CDR2 YFSETQ. The CDR3 DNA is TGCGCCAGCAGCTTCCCCCTAGCGTCAAAGGTGGATGAGCAGTTCTTC. This sequence encodes CASSFPLASKVDEQFF.

The CDR3: CASSLINQETQYF. The CDR3 region has the DNA TGTGCCAGCAGCTTAATAAACCAAGAGACCCAGTACTTC. This chain links TRBV7-3 with TRBJ2-5; no clear D gene. V lost 1 base to trimming and J lost 0 bases, with 3 bases between them. CDR1 is SGHTA, CDR2 FQGTGA, per germline. CDR3 length: 13 amino acids.

This chain links TRBV2 with TRBJ1-5; the match to TRBD1 covers 7 bases. This CDR3 has 14 residues. J gave up 2 bases and V 3 bases, and 1 base lay outside the gene matches. Germline lookup yields CDR1 SNHLY and CDR2 FYNNEI. CDR3 coding DNA: TGTGCCAGCAGTGACACAGGGGGCAATCAGCCCCAGCATTTT. Translated: CASSDTGGNQPQHF.

This clone is a singleton in its sample. V usage is TRBV7-6 and J usage is TRBJ2-2, with D maybe TRBD1 (6 bases). Looked up from germline, CDR1 is SGHVS and CDR2 is FNYEAQ. The CDR3 has 18 residues. V lost 5 bases and J lost 0, with 19 bases in between. The CDR3 reads CASSASWGTKTNTGELFF. CDR3 sequence (DNA): TGTGCCAGCAGCGCCTCGTGGGGGACAAAAACGAACACCGGGGAGCTGTTTTTT.